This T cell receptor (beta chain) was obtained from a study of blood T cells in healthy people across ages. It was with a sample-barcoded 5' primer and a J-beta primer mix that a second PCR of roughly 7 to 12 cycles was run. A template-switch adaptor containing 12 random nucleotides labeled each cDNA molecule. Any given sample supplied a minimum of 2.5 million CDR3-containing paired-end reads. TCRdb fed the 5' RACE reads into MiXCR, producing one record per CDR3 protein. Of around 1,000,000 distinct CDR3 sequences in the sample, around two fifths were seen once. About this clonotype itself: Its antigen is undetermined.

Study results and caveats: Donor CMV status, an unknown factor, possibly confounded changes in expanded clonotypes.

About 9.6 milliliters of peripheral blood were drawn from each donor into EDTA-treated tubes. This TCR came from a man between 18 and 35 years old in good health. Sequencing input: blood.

DNA for the CDR3: TGTGCCAGCAGCCAACAGACGTATAATTCACCCCTCCACTTT. Protein: CASSQQTYNSPLHF. The chain joins TRBV3-1 to TRBJ1-6; D not resolved. The length of the CDR3 is 14 residues. The germline V gene encodes CDR1 LGHDT and CDR2 YNNKEL (reference sequence). V lost 2 bases, J lost 4 bases, and 6 bases lay in between.